This T cell receptor (beta chain) appears in the sequencing data of a study of CD8 T cells in ankylosing spondylitis. Overall study findings and caveats: CD8+ by phenotype, disease-linked clones were relatively rare in peripheral blood.

Points on this clonotype: Its antigen is currently unknown.

Generation of TCR beta libraries employed quantitative 5'-RACE incorporating molecular barcodes. TCRdb re-called the 5' RACE reads through MiXCR, storing one row per CDR3 protein. The sample holds around 250,000 distinct CDR3 sequences, over 15% seen once. The CDR3 spans 15 residues. In germline, CDR1 is SGHKS, CDR2 YYEKEE (reference sequence). The V gene lost 0 bases and the J gene lost 6 bases, with 15 bases spanning the gap. The chain joins TRBV5-5 to TRBJ1-1; no clear D gene. Sequenced sample: blood, either unsorted or a sorted T cell fraction (not recorded which). The TCR comes from a male donor with ankylosing spondylitis or in good health (not recorded which). The CDR3 DNA is TGTGCCAGCAGCTTGGAGGCACAAGAACGCGCTGAAGCTTTCTTT. Its translation is CASSLEAQERAEAFF.